This T cell receptor (beta chain) was identified in a study of cytomegalovirus exposure and HLA in healthy donors. About the study: Approximately 80 million unique TCRs from HLA-typed donors were held in an early data release. Points from the study as a whole: The study listed approximately 170 cytomegalovirus-associated TCR beta chains.

To note about this clone: The antigen is undetermined.

PCR involved 60 Vbeta and 13 Jbeta primers. Source study methods: Later work found around 72 million unique TCR beta chains, with 9 million to 13 million shared. Data came from immunoSEQ multiplex PCR; TCRdb stores just in-frame clones and leaves some out. V, J and clone size reflect that table, while D and trimming were determined from the DNA. The data contain 140,000 or so clones, about 70% of them singletons. The germline CDR1 and CDR2 sequences are KGHSH and LQKENI. The CDR3 is made up of 15 amino acids. Trimming removed 1 base from V and 0 bases from J, with 9 bases in between. The sample taken for sequencing was PBMCs. This rearrangement joins TRBV18 to TRBJ1-1; D might be TRBD1 (6 bases). This TCR came from a man between 60 and 75 years old in good health and CMV-seronegative. This CDR3 is CASSPRTEVNTEAFF. In DNA, the CDR3 is TGTGCCAGCTCACCACGGACAGAAGTGAACACTGAAGCTTTCTTT. Full variable domain (outside the CDR3, taken from reference TRBV18 and TRBJ1-1): NAGVMQNPRHLVRRRGQEARLRCSPMKGHSHVYWYRQLPEEGLKFMVYLQKENIIDESGMPKERFSAEFPKEGPSILRIQQVVRGDSAAYFCASSPRTEVNTEAFFGQGTRLTVV.